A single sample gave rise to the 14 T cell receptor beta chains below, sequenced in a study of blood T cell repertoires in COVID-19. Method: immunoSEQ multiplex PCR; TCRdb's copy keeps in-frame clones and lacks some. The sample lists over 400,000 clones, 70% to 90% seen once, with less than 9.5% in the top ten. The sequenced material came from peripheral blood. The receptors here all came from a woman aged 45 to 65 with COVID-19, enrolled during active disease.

CDR3 residues: CASSPTDRGEQYF. The CDR3 DNA reads as TGTGCCAGCAGCCCAACGGACAGGGGCGAGCAGTACTTC. The chain uses TRBV7-9 and TRBJ2-7; 9 positions match TRBD1. V shed 5 bases, J shed 6 bases, and the junction held 5 bases outside the gene matches. This CDR3 region has 13 residues. Germline V CDR1 and CDR2: SEHNR, FQNEAQ (reference sequence).

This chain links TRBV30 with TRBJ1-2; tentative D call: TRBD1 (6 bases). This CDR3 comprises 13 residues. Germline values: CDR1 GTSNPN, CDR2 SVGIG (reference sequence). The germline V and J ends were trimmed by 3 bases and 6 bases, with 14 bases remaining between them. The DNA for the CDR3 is TGTGCCTGGAGCGCACAGGGAAAAGATGGCTACACCTTC. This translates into CAWSAQGKDGYTF.

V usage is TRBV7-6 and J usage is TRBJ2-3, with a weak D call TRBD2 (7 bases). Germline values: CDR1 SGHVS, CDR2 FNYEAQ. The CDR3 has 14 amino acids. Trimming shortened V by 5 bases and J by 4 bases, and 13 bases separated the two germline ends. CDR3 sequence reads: CASSPREGADTQYF. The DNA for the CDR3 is TGTGCCAGCAGCCCCAGGGAGGGGGCAGATACGCAGTATTTT.

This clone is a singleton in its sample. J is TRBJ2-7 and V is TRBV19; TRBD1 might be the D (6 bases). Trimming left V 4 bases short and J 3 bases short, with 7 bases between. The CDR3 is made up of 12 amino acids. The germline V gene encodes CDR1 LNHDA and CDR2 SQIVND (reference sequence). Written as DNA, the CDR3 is TGTGCCAGTAGTAGGGACAACTACGAGCAGTACTTC. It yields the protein CASSRDNYEQYF. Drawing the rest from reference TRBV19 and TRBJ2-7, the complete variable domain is DGGITQSPKYLFRKEGQNVTLSCEQNLNHDAMYWYRQDPGQGLRLIYYSQIVNDFQKGDIAEGYSVSREKKESFPLTVTSAQKNPTAFYLCASSRDNYEQYFGPGTRLTVT.

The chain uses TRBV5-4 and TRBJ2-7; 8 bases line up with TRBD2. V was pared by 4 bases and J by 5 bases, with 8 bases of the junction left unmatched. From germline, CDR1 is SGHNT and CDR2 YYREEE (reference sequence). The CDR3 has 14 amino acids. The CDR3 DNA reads TGTGCCAGCAGCACCCCTGCCGGGGGGGACGAGCAGTACTTC. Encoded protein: CASSTPAGGDEQYF.

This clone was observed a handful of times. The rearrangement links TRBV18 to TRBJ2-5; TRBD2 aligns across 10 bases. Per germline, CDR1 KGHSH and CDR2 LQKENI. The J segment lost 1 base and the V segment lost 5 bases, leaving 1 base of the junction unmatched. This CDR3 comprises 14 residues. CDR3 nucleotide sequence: TGTGCCAGCTCAGTAGCGGGGGGCCAAGAGACCCAGTACTTC. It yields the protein CASSVAGGQETQYF.

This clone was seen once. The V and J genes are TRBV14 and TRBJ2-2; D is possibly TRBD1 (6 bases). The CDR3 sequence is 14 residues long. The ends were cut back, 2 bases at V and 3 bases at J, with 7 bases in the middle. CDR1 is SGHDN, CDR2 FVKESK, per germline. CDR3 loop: CASSQRQDTGELFF. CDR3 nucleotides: TGTGCCAGCAGCCAAAGACAGGACACCGGGGAGCTGTTTTTT.

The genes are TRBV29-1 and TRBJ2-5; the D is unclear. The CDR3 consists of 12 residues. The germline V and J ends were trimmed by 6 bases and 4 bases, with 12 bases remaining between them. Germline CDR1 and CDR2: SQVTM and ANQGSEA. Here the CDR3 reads CSVCALGETQYF. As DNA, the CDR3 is TGCAGCGTATGCGCGCTCGGAGAGACCCAGTACTTC.

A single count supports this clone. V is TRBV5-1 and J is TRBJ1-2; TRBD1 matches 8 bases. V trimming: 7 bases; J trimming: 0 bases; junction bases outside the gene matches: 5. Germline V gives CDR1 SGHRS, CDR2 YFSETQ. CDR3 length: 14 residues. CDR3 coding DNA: TGCGCCAGCGCACCGGACAGGGCTAACTATGGCTACACCTTC. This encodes CASAPDRANYGYTF.

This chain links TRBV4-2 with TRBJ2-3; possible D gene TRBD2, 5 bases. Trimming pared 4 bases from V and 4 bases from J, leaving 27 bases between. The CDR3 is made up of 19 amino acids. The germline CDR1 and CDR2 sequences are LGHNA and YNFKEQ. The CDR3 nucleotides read TGTGCCAGCAGCCCCCGGGAATGGGCGGCGAAGAATGTGGCAGATACGCAGTATTTT. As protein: CASSPREWAAKNVADTQYF.

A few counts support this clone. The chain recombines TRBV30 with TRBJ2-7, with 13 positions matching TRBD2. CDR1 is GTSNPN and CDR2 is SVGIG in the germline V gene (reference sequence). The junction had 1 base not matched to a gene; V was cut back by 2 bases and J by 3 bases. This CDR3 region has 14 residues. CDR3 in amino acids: CAWSRTSGGYEQYF. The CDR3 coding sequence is TGTGCCTGGAGTCGGACTAGCGGGGGCTACGAGCAGTACTTC.

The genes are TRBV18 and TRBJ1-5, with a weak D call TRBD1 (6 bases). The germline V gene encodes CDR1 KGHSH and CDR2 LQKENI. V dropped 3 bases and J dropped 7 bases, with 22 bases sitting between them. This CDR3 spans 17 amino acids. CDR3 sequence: CASSPLGGGSEKQPQHF. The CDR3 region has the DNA TGTGCCAGCTCACCCCTAGGGGGGGGGTCGGAAAAACAGCCCCAGCATTTT.

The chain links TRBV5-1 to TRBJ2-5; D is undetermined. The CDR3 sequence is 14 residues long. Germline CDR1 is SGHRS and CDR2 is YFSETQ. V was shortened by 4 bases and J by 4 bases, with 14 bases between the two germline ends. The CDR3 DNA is TGCGCCAGCAGCGCTTGGGCCCAGTCAGAGACCCAGTACTTC. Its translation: CASSAWAQSETQYF.

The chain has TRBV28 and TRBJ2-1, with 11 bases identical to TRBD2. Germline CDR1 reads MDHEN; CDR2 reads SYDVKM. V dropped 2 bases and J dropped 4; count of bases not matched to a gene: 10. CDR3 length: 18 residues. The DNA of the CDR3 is TGTGCCAGCAGTTTACCCATTGGGACTAGCGGTAGGTACAATGAGCAGTTCTTC. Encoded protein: CASSLPIGTSGRYNEQFF.